The 20 T cell receptor beta chains given below trace back to one sample, sequenced in a study of CD8+CD57+ T cells in acquired aplastic anemia. Individuals selected for sequencing had exhibited CD8+CD57+ cell expansion on flow cytometry. Profiling that covered TCR beta VDJ and CDR3 relied on genomic DNA as its template. TCRdb recomputed calls from the reads with MiXCR, one row per CDR3 protein. The sample lists about half a million distinct CDR3 sequences, less than 35% seen once, with 0.82% in the top ten. The sample consisted of sorted CD4+, CD8+, or CD8+CD57+ T cells (not recorded which) from PBMCs. These receptors were obtained from a human donor with aplastic anemia.

The rearrangement uses TRBV10-1 and TRBJ1-5; TRBD1 matches at 10 bases. Germline lookup yields CDR1 WNHNN and CDR2 SYGVQD (reference sequence). The V gene end was trimmed by 6 bases and the J gene end by 9 bases; junction bases not matched to a gene: 5. The CDR3 consists of 13 residues. DNA of the CDR3: TGCGCCAGCAGGGGACAGGGGCCCGGGCCCCAGCATTTT. Amino acid sequence: CASRGQGPGPQHF.

This clonotype was seen ten or more times. The rearrangement joins TRBV29-1 to TRBJ1-1, with no clear D. From germline, CDR1 is SQVTM and CDR2 ANQGSEA. This CDR3 has 12 residues. V was cut by 4 bases and J by 5 bases, with 11 bases left in between. The CDR3 DNA is TGCAGCGTTGTCCTTAAAGGAACTGAAGCTTTCTTT. Translation gives CSVVLKGTEAFF.

The chain links TRBV24-1 to TRBJ1-2, with TRBD1 as a possible D gene (6 bases). The CDR3 covers 14 residues. Germline V gene data show CDR1 as KGHDR and CDR2 as SFDVKD. Between the trimmed V and J ends, which lost 6 bases and 4 bases, there was a span of 14 bases. CDR3 protein: CATSPTTGFYGYTF. CDR3 bases: TGTGCCACCAGTCCAACCACAGGGTTCTATGGCTACACCTTC.

This rearrangement joins TRBV5-1 to TRBJ2-1, with D unclear. The CDR3 is 12 amino acids. The germline CDR1 and CDR2 sequences are SGHRS and YFSETQ. V gave up 3 bases and J gave up 8 bases, with 9 bases separating them. CDR3 loop: CASSSRRDEQFF. Written as DNA, the CDR3 is TGCGCCAGCAGCTCCAGAAGAGATGAGCAGTTCTTC.

This clonotype has a handful of counts. V and J are TRBV11-2 and TRBJ1-4, with TRBD1 as a possible D gene (5 bases). Germline V gene data show CDR1 as SGHAT and CDR2 as FQNNGV. The V gene lost 4 bases and the J gene lost 6 bases, with 18 bases spanning the gap. The CDR3 contains 16 residues. CDR3 sequence (DNA): TGTGCCAGCAGCTCGGGGACCCTAAAGGAAGATGAAAAACTGTTTTTT. Protein sequence: CASSSGTLKEDEKLFF.

V gene TRBV5-1 combines with J gene TRBJ1-1, with 9 bases that match TRBD1. CDR1 is SGHRS and CDR2 is YFSETQ in the germline V gene. Losses at the gene ends were 4 bases for V and 0 bases for J; bases not matched to a gene: 10. The CDR3 is 17 amino acids. CDR3 protein: CASSQDRGSYMNTEAFF. For the CDR3, the DNA is TGCGCCAGCAGCCAGGACAGGGGATCCTACATGAACACTGAAGCTTTCTTT.

There are many counts of this clonotype. The V call is TRBV19, the J call TRBJ1-2; the match to TRBD1 covers 7 bases. Per the germline V gene, CDR1 is LNHDA and CDR2 is SQIVND (reference sequence). The CDR3 is 17 amino acids. V shed 5 bases and J 1 base; nucleotides not matched to a gene: 13. The CDR3 sequence is CASSPSTGARGNYGYTF. The CDR3 nucleotides are TGTGCCAGTAGTCCCTCCACAGGGGCCCGCGGTAACTATGGCTACACCTTC.

CDR3 DNA: TGTGCCAGCAGCATGTTTGGCGGGGGGGCCTACGAGCAGTACTTC. Its translation: CASSMFGGGAYEQYF. V and J are TRBV7-2 and TRBJ2-7; 9 bases are shared with TRBD2. Germline-derived CDR1 and CDR2 are SGHTA and FQGNSA. V lost 5 bases to trimming and J lost 2 bases; unmatched junction nucleotides: 7. CDR3 size: 15 residues.

This clonotype was counted ten times or more. The V call is TRBV20-1, the J call TRBJ1-2; D uncertain. Germline assignment: CDR1 DFQATT and CDR2 SNEGSKA (reference sequence). The germline V and J ends were trimmed by 0 bases and 7 bases, with 15 bases remaining between them. This CDR3 is 14 amino acids long. This CDR3 is CSARDRWRLTGYTF. CDR3 DNA: TGCAGTGCTAGAGACCGATGGAGACTGACTGGCTACACCTTC.

This clonotype occurred many times. The J gene is TRBJ1-2, the V gene TRBV19; unclear D gene. With 6 bases removed from V and 2 bases from J, the gap between germline ends came to 10 bases. The CDR3 covers 13 residues. In germline, CDR1 is LNHDA, CDR2 SQIVND (reference sequence). In nucleotides, the CDR3 is TGTGCCAGTAGACTCAAAGGGAACTATGGCTACACCTTC. Translated: CASRLKGNYGYTF.

The sample holds many counts of this clonotype. V gene TRBV11-2 combines with J gene TRBJ2-5; possibly TRBD2 for D (6 bases). Germline assignment: CDR1 SGHAT and CDR2 FQNNGV. CDR3 length: 14 residues. V was clipped by 5 bases and J by 2 bases, with 12 bases between them. Here the CDR3 DNA reads TGTGCCAGCAGCATGGAGGGGTTACAAGAGACCCAGTACTTC. Its protein is CASSMEGLQETQYF.

This clonotype was counted many times. The chain has TRBV19 and TRBJ1-1; D unresolved. Germline-derived CDR1 and CDR2 are LNHDA and SQIVND (reference sequence). Trimming took off 1 base at V and 4 bases at J, with 13 bases between the two ends. This CDR3 spans 15 amino acids. CDR3 residues: CASSIAPEASTEAFF. In DNA, the CDR3 is TGTGCCAGTAGTATAGCACCGGAAGCGAGCACTGAAGCTTTCTTT.

The table lists this clonotype with a few counts. CDR3 loop: CASSESGEGNEQYF. Written as DNA, the CDR3 is TGTGCCAGCAGTGAATCAGGGGAAGGAAACGAGCAGTACTTC. The chain uses TRBV2 and TRBJ2-7, with TRBD1 as a possible D gene (6 bases). This CDR3 contains 14 residues. CDR1 is SNHLY and CDR2 is FYNNEI in the germline V gene. V shed 2 bases and J shed 5 bases, with 13 bases lying between them.

A word on this clonotype: A much more abundant neighbour one base away suggests this may be a read error. The rearrangement uses TRBV16 and TRBJ1-4; D unresolved. Germline lookup yields CDR1 KGHSY and CDR2 FQNENV. The CDR3 is 15 residues long. CDR3 protein: CASSQDAATNEKRFF. DNA for the CDR3: TGTGCCAGCAGCCAGGACGCTGCAACTAATGAAAAACGGTTTTTT.

This clonotype has at least ten counts. CDR3: CASSLSAGNTEAFF. The CDR3, as DNA: TGTGCCAGCAGCTTATCGGCAGGGAACACTGAAGCTTTCTTT. This sequence joins TRBV7-2 and TRBJ1-1; D uncertain. This CDR3 contains 14 residues. Trimming took 2 bases from V and 1 from J, leaving 8 bases between them. The germline V gene has CDR1 SGHTA and CDR2 FQGNSA.

The chain links TRBV4-2 to TRBJ2-5; no definite D call. Germline values: CDR1 LGHNA, CDR2 YNFKEQ. The CDR3 loop spans 14 amino acids. Trimming took off 0 bases at V and 3 bases at J, with 8 bases between the two ends. The DNA of the CDR3 is TGTGCCAGCAGCCAAGATATAGTCGAAGAGACCCAGTACTTC. It translates to CASSQDIVEETQYF.

Worth noting for this clonotype: One end of the junction fails to match germline, which may point to a read error. CDR3 in amino acids: CASSAVRSYNEQSF. As DNA, the CDR3 is TGTGCCAGCAGTGCGGTGCGCTCCTACAATGAGCAGTCCTTC. The chain recombines TRBV2 with TRBJ2-1; D ambiguous. Germline V CDR1 and CDR2: SNHLY, FYNNEI. This CDR3 is 14 amino acids long.

The V call is TRBV15, the J call TRBJ1-6; tentatively, D is TRBD1 (5 bases). V lost 1 base and J 8 bases, leaving 9 bases between the germline ends. In germline, CDR1 is LNHNV, CDR2 YYDKDF (reference sequence). The CDR3 sequence is 14 residues long. In DNA form, the CDR3 reads TGTGCCACCAGCAGAGTCGGGGGGGATTCACCCCTCCACTTT. It is translated as CATSRVGGDSPLHF. Based on the CDR3 plus reference TRBV15 and TRBJ1-6, the full variable domain is DAMVIQNPRYQVTQFGKPVTLSCSQTLNHNVMYWYQQKSSQAPKLLFHYYDKDFNNEADTPDNFQSRRPNTSFCFLDIRSPGLGDTAMYLCATSRVGGDSPLHFGNGTRLTVT.

This clonotype has just a few counts. This chain's CDR3 is CASSIVQQGAGANVLTF. The CDR3 DNA is TGTGCCAGTAGTATAGTCCAACAGGGTGCTGGGGCCAACGTCCTGACTTTC. The V and J genes are TRBV19 and TRBJ2-6; the D gene is possibly TRBD1 (6 bases). CDR3 size: 17 residues. The V end lost 1 base, the J end lost 2 bases, and 12 bases lay between the germline ends. Germline loops: CDR1 LNHDA, CDR2 SQIVND (reference sequence).

In its sample, this clonotype was seen many times. The chain has TRBV7-2 and TRBJ1-1; D not certain. Germline CDR1 is SGHTA and CDR2 is FQGNSA. Trimming shortened V by 6 bases and J by 1 base, and 12 bases separated the two germline ends. The CDR3 totals 14 residues. The DNA for the CDR3 is TGTGCCAGCAGTTACCAGCCGGAGAACACTGAAGCTTTCTTT. Its protein product is CASSYQPENTEAFF.